This T cell receptor beta chain was retrieved from a study of cytomegalovirus exposure and HLA in healthy donors. Germline V CDR1 and CDR2: MNHEY, SVGAGI. This CDR3 region has 14 residues. Between the trimmed V and J ends, which lost 5 bases and 5 bases, there was a span of 16 bases. PCR involved 60 Vbeta and 13 Jbeta primers. Using immunoSEQ multiplex PCR, the repertoire was profiled, and TCRdb retains in-frame clones only, with some absent. The table records over 150,000 clones, around four fifths of them present only once. Overall study findings and caveats: A later analysis linked a missense DCLRE1C variant to TCR beta V- and J-gene trimming. Within an earlier analysis, most TCR beta V segments proved productive either about 87% or about 30% of the time.

In regard to this clone: Its antigen remains unidentified.

This TCR was recovered from a woman in her forties or fifties in good health and CMV-seropositive. The specimen sequenced was PBMCs. The chain uses TRBV6-5 and TRBJ2-7; no reliable D call. The CDR3 sequence is CASSETHGTNEQYF. CDR3 nucleotide sequence: TGTGCCAGCAGTGAGACACATGGAACCAACGAGCAGTACTTC.